A single sample is the source of the 20 T cell receptor beta chains below, sequenced in a study of blood T cell repertoires in COVID-19. Sequenced by immunoSEQ multiplex PCR; TCRdb stores in-frame clones only, minus some. The sample lists under 250,000 clones, about nine tenths occurring once. Sequenced: peripheral blood. The receptor set was obtained from a man over 45 with COVID-19, enrolled during active disease.

The chain carries TRBV5-6 and TRBJ2-1, with D unclear. The CDR3 totals 15 residues. Trimming took off 0 bases at V and 0 bases at J, with 7 bases between the two ends. Germline assignment: CDR1 SGHDT and CDR2 YYEEEE. The CDR3 coding sequence is TGTGCCAGCAGCTTGGGAGGTTACTCCTACAATGAGCAGTTCTTC. It encodes CASSLGGYSYNEQFF.

The chain carries TRBV9 and TRBJ2-1; 7 bases map to TRBD1. The CDR3 is 15 amino acids. Unmatched junction bases numbered 7, after V lost 6 bases and J lost 1 base. Germline lookup yields CDR1 SGDLS and CDR2 YYNGEE. The CDR3 DNA reads as TGTGCCAGCAACGAAGGGGGCAAGTCCTACAATGAGCAGTTCTTC. Translated: CASNEGGKSYNEQFF. Drawing the rest from reference TRBV9 and TRBJ2-1, the complete variable domain is DSGVTQTPKHLITATGQRVTLRCSPRSGDLSVYWYQQSLDQGLQFLIQYYNGEERAKGNILERFSAQQFPDLHSELNLSSLELGDSALYFCASNEGGKSYNEQFFGPGTRLTVL.

This clone has only a few counts. The gene calls are TRBV27 and TRBJ1-2; 10 bases align to TRBD1. The CDR3 runs 14 residues. Trimming at V came to 5 bases and at J to 8 bases, leaving 8 bases not matched to a gene. Germline V gene data show CDR1 as MNHEY and CDR2 as SMNVEV (reference sequence). The CDR3 nucleotides are TGTGCCAGCAGTCAAAACCGGGACAGGGGCGGCTACACCTTC. This encodes CASSQNRDRGGYTF.

This rearrangement joins TRBV6-6 to TRBJ1-5; D possibly corresponds to TRBD1 (5 bases). V was pared by 5 bases and J by 4 bases, with 6 bases between. The CDR3 totals 12 residues. CDR1 is MNHNY and CDR2 is SVGAGI in the germline V gene (reference sequence). The CDR3 DNA reads as TGTGCCAGCAGTCACAGGAATCAGCCCCAGCATTTT. Its protein product is CASSHRNQPQHF.

The V call is TRBV5-1, the J call TRBJ2-7, with D tentatively TRBD1 (6 bases). Trimming pared 4 bases from V and 5 bases from J, leaving 10 bases between. This CDR3 region has 12 residues. In germline, CDR1 is SGHRS, CDR2 YFSETQ. CDR3 coding DNA: TGCGCCAGCAGCCGGGACATCCACGAGCAGTACTTC. It yields the protein CASSRDIHEQYF.

This clone has just one count. The genes are TRBV19 and TRBJ2-7, with 11 bases fitting TRBD1. Germline V gene sequence: CDR1 LNHDA, CDR2 SQIVND (reference sequence). This CDR3 comprises 14 residues. The junction had 7 bases not matched to a gene; V was cut back by 3 bases and J by 9 bases. CDR3 sequence reads: CASSIRTGGNAQYF. CDR3 coding DNA: TGTGCCAGTAGTATCCGGACAGGGGGCAATGCGCAGTACTTC.

Only a few counts were recorded for this clone. Within the sample, other DNA sequences also encode this same CDR3. The rearrangement joins TRBV6-2 or TRBV6-3 to TRBJ1-2; TRBD1 might be the D (6 bases). Per the germline V gene, CDR1 is MNHEY and CDR2 is SVGEGT. The CDR3 is 14 residues long. The V end lost 3 bases, the J end lost 2 bases, and 10 bases lay between the germline ends. The CDR3 reads CASSYNTGNYGYTF. Here the CDR3 DNA reads TGTGCCAGCAGTTATAATACAGGGAACTATGGCTACACCTTC.

This clone was picked up one time. The chain recombines TRBV5-8 with TRBJ1-5; maybe TRBD1 (5 bases). Trimming took off 6 bases at V and 7 bases at J, with 23 bases between the two ends. Germline CDR1 reads SGHTS; CDR2 reads YDEGEE. The CDR3 is made up of 16 amino acids. The CDR3 DNA sequence: TGTGCCAGCACAGATGACAGACGGTCCTTGGGCCAGCCCCAGCATTTT. This codes for CASTDDRRSLGQPQHF.

As to this clone: Other DNA sequences in this specimen translate into the identical CDR3. This chain uses TRBV27 with TRBJ1-5, with D hard to call. Between the trimmed V and J ends, which lost 3 bases and 4 bases, there was a span of 10 bases. Per germline, CDR1 MNHEY and CDR2 SMNVEV (reference sequence). The CDR3 covers 14 residues. The CDR3 is CASSLGASNQPQHF. CDR3 bases: TGTGCCAGCAGTTTGGGAGCCTCTAATCAGCCCCAGCATTTT.

This chain links TRBV5-4 with TRBJ2-1, with D unresolved. The V and J ends lost 4 bases and 7 bases respectively, with 21 bases between them. Germline V gene data show CDR1 as SGHNT and CDR2 as YYREEE (reference sequence). The CDR3 has 16 amino acids. The CDR3 region has the DNA TGTGCCAGCAGCCCCCCGTCGGGTCGTTTAAAGAATGAGCAGTTCTTC. It translates to CASSPPSGRLKNEQFF.

The chain employs TRBV18 and TRBJ2-3, with 7 bases that match TRBD2. The CDR3 totals 16 residues. Germline values: CDR1 KGHSH, CDR2 LQKENI. The V and J ends lost 0 bases and 2 bases, in that order; junction bases with no gene match: 5. Written as DNA, the CDR3 is TGTGCCAGCTCACCACCGCGGCTAGCGGTCACAGATACGCAGTATTTT. Residues: CASSPPRLAVTDTQYF.

J is TRBJ1-2 and V is TRBV4-3; 10 nucleotides line up with TRBD1. Unmatched junction bases numbered 9, after V lost 0 bases and J lost 5 bases. The CDR3 spans 17 residues. The germline CDR1 and CDR2 sequences are LGHNA and YSLEER. CDR3 loop: CASSQELRTGGSYGYTF. In DNA form, the CDR3 reads TGCGCCAGCAGCCAAGAGCTGAGGACAGGGGGTAGTTATGGCTACACCTTC.

J is TRBJ2-7 and V is TRBV5-1, with TRBD2 matching 8 bases. The V and J ends lost 0 bases and 1 base, in that order; junction bases with no gene match: 9. Germline lookup yields CDR1 SGHRS and CDR2 YFSETQ. The CDR3 sequence is 17 residues long. CDR3 residues: CASSLVASGGVSYEQYF. As DNA, the CDR3 is TGCGCCAGCAGCTTGGTCGCTTCCGGGGGGGTATCCTACGAGCAGTACTTC.

The J gene is TRBJ1-5, the V gene TRBV5-1; D perhaps matches TRBD1 (6 bases). The CDR3 spans 14 residues. Germline values: CDR1 SGHRS, CDR2 YFSETQ. The V and J ends lost 3 bases and 4 bases respectively, with 11 bases between them. CDR3 sequence reads: CASSSTGGNQPQHF. CDR3 DNA sequence: TGCGCCAGCAGCTCGACAGGAGGTAATCAGCCCCAGCATTTT. The full variable domain, rest sourced from reference TRBV5-1 and TRBJ1-5, is KAGVTQTPRYLIKTRGQQVTLSCSPISGHRSVSWYQQTPGQGLQFLFEYFSETQRNKGNFPGRFSGRQFSNSRSEMNVSTLELGDSALYLCASSSTGGNQPQHFGDGTRLSIL.

This sequence joins TRBV14 and TRBJ2-7, with D perhaps TRBD1 (5 bases). The CDR3 is 15 residues long. CDR1 and CDR2 (germline): SGHDN, FVKESK. V was trimmed by 3 bases and J by 2 bases, leaving 14 bases between them. The DNA for the CDR3 is TGTGCCAGCAGCCAGAACCAACCAGGGACCTACGAGCAGTACTTC. It is translated as CASSQNQPGTYEQYF.

The chain has TRBV5-1 and TRBJ1-1, with D hard to call. The germline V gene encodes CDR1 SGHRS and CDR2 YFSETQ. Deletions cut 4 bases from V and 1 base from J, with 5 bases between. The CDR3 spans 12 residues. For the CDR3, the DNA is TGCGCCAGCAGCCAACAGAACACTGAAGCTTTCTTT. Translated, it gives CASSQQNTEAFF.

The chain combines TRBV6-5 with TRBJ1-5; 8 positions match TRBD1. The CDR3 has 14 residues. CDR1 and CDR2 (germline): MNHEY, SVGAGI. V dropped 5 bases and J dropped 3; count of bases not matched to a gene: 3. This chain's CDR3 is CASSRQGLNQPQHF. CDR3 DNA sequence: TGTGCCAGCAGTAGACAGGGGCTCAATCAGCCCCAGCATTTT.

The genes are TRBV18 and TRBJ2-2, with 11 positions matching TRBD2. Germline CDR1 reads KGHSH; CDR2 reads LQKENI. V shed 1 base, J shed 4 bases, and the junction held 11 bases outside the gene matches. The CDR3 sequence is 19 residues long. Written as DNA, the CDR3 is TGTGCCAGCTCACCACAACGACGAGGACTAGCGGGCAGCACCGGGGAGCTGTTTTTT. Protein product: CASSPQRRGLAGSTGELFF.

The count of this clone is one. This specimen includes other DNA sequences encoding the same CDR3. The chain has TRBV7-2 and TRBJ2-1; 10 bases match TRBD2. J was trimmed by 4 bases and V by 5 bases; bases with no gene match: 5. The CDR3 length is 15 residues. CDR1 SGHTA and CDR2 FQGNSA come from the germline V gene. The CDR3 DNA reads TGTGCCAGCAGCCCGAGCGGGGGGGCGTACAATGAGCAGTTCTTC. Amino acids: CASSPSGGAYNEQFF.

The gene calls are TRBV6-1 and TRBJ2-5; 7 nucleotides match TRBD1. Germline values: CDR1 MNHNS, CDR2 SASEGT. Trimming removed 3 bases from V and 2 bases from J; junction bases left unmatched: 9. The CDR3 runs 16 residues. The CDR3 region is CASSDSGGLMQETQYF. The CDR3 coding sequence is TGTGCCAGCAGTGATTCAGGGGGTCTGATGCAAGAGACCCAGTACTTC.